This TCR beta chain was recorded in a study of blood T cell repertoires in COVID-19 (dated by TCRdb to 2019 to 2021). With regard to the full study: The collaborator samples originated in the United States, Italy and Spain and spanned the acute and convalescent phases of COVID-19. The samples were drawn from two sources: the first 160 participants of the ongoing ImmuneRACE study, and 1,254 subjects contributed by 6 global collaborators. Deeply sampled blood TCRbeta repertoires from subjects exposed to, actively infected with, or recovered from COVID-19 were included in the dataset. HLA class I and class II types, where available, came from metadata supplied by the sample provider rather than from assay-based typing. The prospective study material was composed of cDNA or gDNA derived from T cells, B-cell-depleted T cells, or PBMCs. Sample metadata almost always included a de-identified subject ID, COVID-19 status, age in years and sex. The repertoires were released in a freely available public database intended as a resource for research on the immune response to SARS-CoV-2. Summary of the overall study and its limitations: Clinical and demographic metadata were provided uncurated, with the amount varying by source and participant.

Concerning this clone: No cognate antigen has been identified for it. There are no base qualities to consult, and no much larger clone falls within one base.

Trimming at the junction amounts to 6 bases on V and 7 bases on J, and the germline ends lie 9 bases apart. There are 11 amino acids in the CDR3, from cysteine to phenylalanine inclusive. Solely the CDR3 DNA is kept, with 33 bases framed from the first base. According to the germline V gene, CDR1 reads SQVTM and CDR2 reads ANQGSEA. In Seattle, one collaborating source enrolled patients while the infection was active and tracked those patients longitudinally over the course of disease. Whole blood was collected in K2EDTA tubes by collaborating institutions according to the institutions' own protocols. For TCRbeta analysis, collaborator samples were shipped as frozen whole blood, as isolated PBMCs, or as DNA extracted from either sample type. TCRbeta CDR3 regions were amplified from genomic DNA using the immunoSEQ Assay, a bias-controlled multiplex PCR. The authors processed their data as follows. Within the assay, amplification of reference gene primers was used to estimate how many nucleated cells each sample contained. To quantify the absolute abundance of each unique TCRbeta CDR3 rearrangement, sequence reads were collapsed and filtered. Productive Simpson clonality was computed per sample as the square root of Simpson's diversity index over productive rearrangements. TCRdb re-hosts the immuneACCESS table, in-frame sequences only. Its copies lack some clones; in the studies checked, an unresolved V gene accounts for under half of them, and the cause for the rest is not known. V and J calls and clone size come straight from that table; D and trimming were deduced from the DNA. The sample table shows 400,000 to 450,000 clones, and about 87% are seen once. Clones ranked in the top ten supply 0.7% to 0.85% of the sample.

The V gene is TRBV29-1 and the J gene is TRBJ1-4; the D gene is unclear. Sequences were obtained from peripheral blood. This receptor was identified in a young man with COVID-19, enrolled during active disease. The DNA is as follows: TGCAGCGTGGTACTTGCTGAAAAACTGTTTTTT. Translation gives CSVVLAEKLFF.